Listed below are T cell receptor beta chains from one sample, sequenced in a study of Ad26.COV2.S vaccination and SARS-CoV-2 variants. Sequencing was performed with immunoSEQ multiplex PCR; in TCRdb, only in-frame clones are kept and a portion is missing. The sample includes 350,000 to 450,000 clones, about 92% of them seen just once. Sequences were derived from peripheral blood, sampled in a trial of Ad26.COV2.S vaccine versus placebo. Source of these receptors: a person between 18 and 65 years old who received the Ad26.COV2.S COVID-19 vaccine or a placebo. Both conserved end residues are part of each CDR3. D genes are given only for firm matches. Only part of the rows carry a size: once, few, many, or a class if the clone is expanded.

V gene,J gene,D gene,clone size,CDR3 DNA,CDR3 protein
TRBV27,TRBJ2-1,-,-,TGTGCCAGCAGCGTCGGGCCTACTGTTCTCAATGAGCAGTTCTTC,CASSVGPTVLNEQFF
TRBV5-8,TRBJ1-5,-,-,TGTGCCAGCAATCCAACGGGGGACTTCAATCAGCCCCAGCATTTT,CASNPTGDFNQPQHF
TRBV10-1,TRBJ1-5,-,-,TGCGCCAGCAGAGGGGGTGGCAATCAGCCCCAGCATTTT,CASRGGGNQPQHF
TRBV29-1,TRBJ1-2,-,-,TGCAGCGTTTCAAGTACTAACTATGGCTACACCTTC,CSVSSTNYGYTF
TRBV7-9,TRBJ1-1,TRBD1,-,TGTGCCAGCAGCCACCGGGACAGGAACACTGAAGCTTTCTTT,CASSHRDRNTEAFF
TRBV15,TRBJ1-2,-,-,TGTGCCGCAAGGGACTCAAGGAACTATGGCTACACCTTC,CAARDSRNYGYTF
TRBV19,TRBJ2-7,-,few,TGTGCCAGTAAGTGGAGTTCGGAGGGCTACGAGCAGTACTTC,CASKWSSEGYEQYF
TRBV27,TRBJ1-5,-,-,TGTGCCAGCAGTTTATTCGCCCCGCATAGGGGGGGTCAGCCCCAGCATTTT,CASSLFAPHRGGQPQHF
TRBV3-1/TRBV3-2,TRBJ1-6,-,-,TGTGCCAGCAGCCAAGGATCAAGCTCCTATAATTCACCCCTCCACTTT,CASSQGSSSYNSPLHF
TRBV2,TRBJ2-7,-,-,TGTGCCAGCAGTGAACTGGGGACCGAGCAGTACTTC,CASSELGTEQYF
TRBV19,TRBJ1-2,-,-,TGTGCCAGTAGTATTATTCGGGATTTGTCGCTCTATGGCTACACCTTC,CASSIIRDLSLYGYTF
TRBV6-5,TRBJ2-3,-,-,TGTGCCAGCAGTTACCAGGTCTCTGATACGCAGTATTTT,CASSYQVSDTQYF
TRBV19,TRBJ1-1,-,-,TGTGCCAGTAACTCGGGAACAGCGAACACTGAAGCTTTCTTT,CASNSGTANTEAFF
TRBV6-1,TRBJ1-5,-,-,TGTGCCAGCAGTGAATTGGGTCTTCGGACGGTATCCGGAGCCCAGCATTTT,CASSELGLRTVSGAQHF
TRBV19,TRBJ1-1,-,-,TGTGCCAGTAGTATCGGGGGGGTGGAAAGACGGCGCAGGGCTTTCTTT,CASSIGGVERRRRAFF
TRBV15,TRBJ2-1,-,once,TGTGCCACCAGCAGAGCACCCGAGGGGCCTTACAATGAGCAGTTCTTC,CATSRAPEGPYNEQFF
TRBV7-2,TRBJ2-7,TRBD1,-,TGTGCCAGCAGCTTAGGGACAGGGGTTTACGAGCAGTACTTC,CASSLGTGVYEQYF
TRBV27,TRBJ1-1,-,-,TGTGCCAGCAGCCGGGGCTCTGAAGCTTTCTTT,CASSRGSEAFF
TRBV4-3,TRBJ1-1,-,-,TGCGCCAGCAGCCAAGATAGGTGGTTTGCTGCTGTGAACACTGAAGCTTTCTTT,CASSQDRWFAAVNTEAFF
TRBV12-3/TRBV12-4,TRBJ1-5,-,-,TGTGCCAGCAGCACCGCGGGGGTTTGGCCCCAGCATTTT,CASSTAGVWPQHF
TRBV5-1,TRBJ2-7,TRBD1,-,TGCGCCAGCAGGCCGGACAGGTCCTACGAGCAGTACTTC,CASRPDRSYEQYF
TRBV7-9,TRBJ1-6,TRBD1,-,TGTGCCAGCAGCTTAGCAGGGGGCGGCTCACCCCTCCACTTT,CASSLAGGGSPLHF
TRBV30,TRBJ2-7,-,once,TGTGCCTGGAGTTTGGGGGGCTCCTACGAGCAGTACTTC,CAWSLGGSYEQYF
TRBV7-2,TRBJ1-2,-,-,TGTGCCAGCAGCCCAGACCGACAGGAATGGTATGGCTACACCTTC,CASSPDRQEWYGYTF
TRBV12-3/TRBV12-4,TRBJ2-1,TRBD1,-,TGTGCCAGCAGGGGACAGTCCATTGAGCAGTTCTTC,CASRGQSIEQFF
TRBV18,TRBJ1-1,TRBD1,-,TGTGCCAGCTCACCCGACAGGGGGGAAGCTTTCTTT,CASSPDRGEAFF
TRBV27,TRBJ2-1,-,-,TGTGCCAGCAGTTTATCTGGAGGCTCCTACAATGAGCAGTTCTTC,CASSLSGGSYNEQFF
TRBV5-4,TRBJ2-3,-,-,TGTGCCAGCAGCTTGGAGGTGGATACGCAGTATTTT,CASSLEVDTQYF
TRBV5-1,TRBJ2-5,-,once,TGCGCCAGCAGCTTGGACGAAGGTGGGGCGACCCAGTACTTC,CASSLDEGGATQYF
TRBV12-5,TRBJ2-7,-,-,TGTGCTAGTGGTACAGGGTTGAGCTCCTACGAGCAGTACTTC,CASGTGLSSYEQYF
TRBV28,TRBJ2-7,-,-,TGTGCCAGCAGTCTCCCCCGGTACACCTACGAGCAGTACTTC,CASSLPRYTYEQYF
TRBV6-5,TRBJ2-2,-,-,TGTGCCAGCAGTTACTCGGGAAAGGAGAACACCGGGGAGCTGTTTTTT,CASSYSGKENTGELFF
TRBV6-1,TRBJ2-1,TRBD2,-,TGTGCCAGCAGTGAAATTGGGGTAGCGGGGGGGTTTTACAATGAGCAGTTCTTC,CASSEIGVAGGFYNEQFF
TRBV19,TRBJ2-2,-,-,TGTGCCAGGAGAGGGACCGGGGAGCTGTTTTTT,CARRGTGELFF
TRBV25-1,TRBJ1-6,-,-,TGTGCCAGCAGTGAAGGGGGGGGCAGTCTGTCCCTCCACTTT,CASSEGGGSLSLHF
TRBV5-5,TRBJ2-7,-,-,TGTGCCAGCAGCGCGACAGCCTACGAGCAGTACTTC,CASSATAYEQYF
TRBV7-8,TRBJ2-7,-,once,TGTGCCAGCAGCTTAGCGGACAGTGCCTACGAGCAGTACTTC,CASSLADSAYEQYF
TRBV7-9,TRBJ2-3,TRBD2,-,TGTGCCAGCAGCTTACCTCTAGCGGGGGGGAGCACAGATACGCAGTATTTT,CASSLPLAGGSTDTQYF
TRBV4-3,TRBJ2-3,-,-,TGCGCCAGCAGCCAAGAAGGGCTAGCAGATACGCAGTATTTT,CASSQEGLADTQYF
TRBV7-9,TRBJ2-3,-,-,TGTGCCAGCAGCCAGACTAGTCCCTCTCGTACAGATACGCAGTATTTT,CASSQTSPSRTDTQYF
TRBV18,TRBJ2-3,TRBD2,-,TGTGCCAGCTCACTTATCCCTAGCGGGGGGGCAGGCACAGATACGCAGTATTTT,CASSLIPSGGAGTDTQYF
TRBV11-2,TRBJ2-7,TRBD1,-,TGTGCCAGCAGCTTAAGTGACAGGGCGAGGTCCTACGAGCAGTACTTC,CASSLSDRARSYEQYF
TRBV11-2,TRBJ2-1,-,-,TGTGCCAGCAGCTTAGTAACAGGGCGTAGCAATGAGCAGTTCTTC,CASSLVTGRSNEQFF
TRBV18,TRBJ2-7,-,once,TGTGCCAGCTCAACGCAAGACTACGAGCAGTACTTC,CASSTQDYEQYF
TRBV7-6,TRBJ2-2,-,-,TGTGCCAGCAGCTTGGGTCTTACCCCCGGGGAGCTGTTTTTT,CASSLGLTPGELFF
TRBV20-1,TRBJ2-1,TRBD2,-,TGCAGTGCTACTAGCGGTGTTGAGCAGTTCTTC,CSATSGVEQFF